These T cell receptor beta chains were read from a single sample in a study of CD4 and CD8 cells across lung adenocarcinoma regions. TCRdb reprocessed the PCR reads via MiXCR and lists one record per CDR3 protein. Counted here are thousands of distinct CDR3 sequences, over 35% occurring once; the ten biggest clones make up around 16%. Material for sequencing was CD4+ T cells from the margin of a lung tumor. The receptor set was obtained from a female donor with lung adenocarcinoma. The CD4 and CD8 labels of this study may be unreliable. CDR3s include the opening cysteine and the closing phenylalanine or tryptophan. The D gene is left open where the match is weak. Clone size is shown for a subset of rows, as once, few, many or a class of expanded clone.

CDR3aa: CASSLQQGRTDTQYF
CDR3nt: TGTGCCAGCAGCTTGCAACAGGGAAGGACAGATACGCAGTATTTT
v_gene: TRBV7-8
j_gene: TRBJ2-3
d_gene: NA
abundance: NA

CDR3aa: CASSGVYNEQFF
CDR3nt: TGTGCCAGCAGTGGGGTGTACAATGAGCAGTTCTTC
v_gene: TRBV6-1
j_gene: TRBJ2-1
d_gene: NA
abundance: medium-sized

CDR3aa: CASEKRSEAFF
CDR3nt: TGTGCCAGCGAGAAACGATCTGAAGCTTTCTTT
v_gene: TRBV6-1
j_gene: TRBJ1-1
d_gene: NA
abundance: NA

CDR3aa: CASSYGGPDTQYF
CDR3nt: TGTGCCAGCAGTTACGGGGGGCCAGATACGCAGTATTTT
v_gene: TRBV6-5
j_gene: TRBJ2-3
d_gene: NA
abundance: many

CDR3aa: CASSRQGADTQYF
CDR3nt: TGTGCCAGCAGCCGACAGGGGGCAGATACGCAGTATTTT
v_gene: TRBV6-1
j_gene: TRBJ2-3
d_gene: TRBD1
abundance: many

CDR3aa: CASSKGHSPNYGYTF
CDR3nt: TGTGCCAGCAGCAAGGGACACAGTCCTAACTATGGCTACACCTTC
v_gene: TRBV6-1
j_gene: TRBJ1-2
d_gene: NA
abundance: NA

CDR3aa: CASSEVSGSWNEQFF
CDR3nt: TGCGCCAGCAGTGAGGTTAGCGGGAGTTGGAATGAGCAGTTCTTC
v_gene: TRBV10-1
j_gene: TRBJ2-1
d_gene: TRBD2
abundance: NA

CDR3aa: CASSFTRRQYF
CDR3nt: TGTGCCAGCAGTTTTACTAGACGACAGTACTTC
v_gene: TRBV6-2/TRBV6-3
j_gene: TRBJ2-5
d_gene: NA
abundance: NA

CDR3aa: CASKLAPGDKDTQYF
CDR3nt: TGTGCCAGCAAGTTGGCGCCGGGGGACAAAGATACGCAGTACTTT
v_gene: TRBV27
j_gene: TRBJ2-3
d_gene: NA
abundance: NA

CDR3aa: CAITRDSTDTQYF
CDR3nt: TGTGCCATTACCCGAGACTCCACAGATACGCAGTATTTT
v_gene: TRBV10-3
j_gene: TRBJ2-3
d_gene: NA
abundance: NA

CDR3aa: CASSPGPGLGGGGKDTQYF
CDR3nt: TGCGCCAGCAGCCCGGGCCCGGGACTAGGGGGAGGTGGGAAAGATACGCAGTATTTT
v_gene: TRBV4-1
j_gene: TRBJ2-3
d_gene: TRBD2
abundance: NA